The entry below gives a single T cell receptor beta chain sequence along with its context. Specified time point: cycle 4 day 1 (C4D1), after less than 7 weeks of nivolumab. All trial patients relapsed after autologous stem cell transplantation. This record belongs to a study of PD-1 blockade in classical Hodgkin lymphoma. Here immunoSEQ multiplex PCR was the method, and the copy in TCRdb shows in-frame clones only, minus some. The repertoire includes almost 20,000 clones, about three quarters of them detected once, and around two fifths sits in the top ten. This CDR3 has 17 amino acids. Germline values: CDR1 SEHNR, CDR2 FQNEAQ (reference sequence). Unmatched junction bases numbered 13, after V lost 5 bases and J lost 2 bases.

This chain joins TRBV7-9 and TRBJ2-3; 7 nucleotides align to TRBD1. Sequenced here: peripheral blood mononuclear cells (PBMCs), sampled before the fourth cycle of nivolumab. The TCR was taken from a human donor with classical Hodgkin lymphoma. This CDR3 is CASSVGTVLPPTDTQYF. The CDR3 coding sequence is TGTGCCAGCAGCGTGGGGACAGTACTCCCCCCCACAGATACGCAGTATTTT.